Each of the 20 T cell receptor beta chains below was sequenced from the same sample in a study of relationships among human T cell subsets. CD4+ cells were positively selected first, then anti-CD25 beads isolated CD4+CD25+ regulatory T cells. The T cell receptor alpha and beta CDR3 regions were amplified from mRNA by semiquantitative ARM-PCR. In ARM-PCR, communal superprimers followed tagged nested gene-specific primers for exponential amplification. A single record per CDR3 protein comes from TCRdb applying MiXCR to the multiplex PCR reads. The data contain about 14,000 distinct CDR3 sequences, about 60% of them singletons. The sequenced sample consisted of Tregs sorted from blood. These receptors came from a man between 40 and 49 years old in good health.

The rearrangement joins TRBV7-2 to TRBJ2-2, with a tentative D call TRBD1 (6 bases). The length of the CDR3 is 14 residues. CDR1 and CDR2 from the germline V gene are SGHTA and FQGNSA. V was trimmed by 5 bases and J by 3 bases, leaving 10 bases between them. This CDR3 is CASSSTGYTGELFF. As DNA, the CDR3 is TGTGCCAGCAGCAGTACAGGGTACACCGGGGAGCTGTTTTTT.

This chain links TRBV6-2 or TRBV6-3 with TRBJ1-1, with D uncertain. V shed 2 bases and J shed 1 base, with 2 bases lying between them. This CDR3 comprises 12 residues. CDR1 MNHEY and CDR2 SVGEGT come from the germline V gene. DNA of the CDR3: TGTGCCAGCAGTTACCAGAACACTGAAGCTTTCTTT. Residues: CASSYQNTEAFF.

This chain links TRBV12-3 or TRBV12-4 with TRBJ2-1; no definite D call. CDR3 length equals 12 residues. Trimming left V 7 bases short and J 7 bases short, with 11 bases between. CDR3 DNA: TGTGCCAGCACCCCGCGAGGAAATGAGCAGTTCTTC. Its protein is CASTPRGNEQFF.

Only a few counts were recorded for this clonotype. This rearrangement joins TRBV12-3 or TRBV12-4 to TRBJ1-1; perhaps TRBD1 as D (5 bases). The CDR3 runs to 14 residues. Between the trimmed V and J ends, which lost 5 bases and 5 bases, there was a span of 15 bases. CDR3 region: CASSVGLRGTEAFF. In DNA form, the CDR3 reads TGTGCCAGCAGTGTGGGACTGAGGGGAACTGAAGCTTTCTTT.

The chain combines TRBV19 with TRBJ1-1, with D unresolved. The V and J ends lost 3 bases and 6 bases respectively, with 17 bases between them. CDR1 is LNHDA and CDR2 is SQIVND in the germline V gene (reference sequence). The CDR3 length is 15 residues. The CDR3: CASSIRASGLAEAFF. Here the CDR3 DNA reads TGTGCCAGTAGTATTAGGGCTTCCGGGCTGGCTGAAGCTTTCTTT. The complete variable domain, with remaining parts taken from reference TRBV19 and TRBJ1-1, reads DGGITQSPKYLFRKEGQNVTLSCEQNLNHDAMYWYRQDPGQGLRLIYYSQIVNDFQKGDIAEGYSVSREKKESFPLTVTSAQKNPTAFYLCASSIRASGLAEAFFGQGTRLTVV.

This chain connects TRBV4-1 to TRBJ1-1, with D maybe TRBD1 (5 bases). Trimming pared 1 base from V and 4 bases from J, leaving 16 bases between. Per germline, CDR1 MGHRA and CDR2 YSYEKL. The CDR3 contains 16 residues. The DNA for the CDR3 is TGCGCCAGCAGCCAAGGGAGCGGGGCTGAGAGCACTGAAGCTTTCTTT. As protein: CASSQGSGAESTEAFF.

The CDR3 DNA reads as TGCAGCGTTGAGTCCATGGGATCGAACACTGAAGCTTTCTTT. Translating it yields CSVESMGSNTEAFF. V usage is TRBV29-1 and J usage is TRBJ1-1; D ambiguous. Trimming pared 3 bases from V and 1 base from J, leaving 12 bases between. This CDR3 contains 14 residues. Germline CDR1 reads SQVTM; CDR2 reads ANQGSEA.

This chain joins TRBV4-1 and TRBJ2-5; D remains unclear. Germline V gene data show CDR1 as MGHRA and CDR2 as YSYEKL. This CDR3 comprises 13 residues. The V gene lost 5 bases and the J gene lost 4 bases, with 11 bases spanning the gap. CDR3 sequence (DNA): TGCGCCAGCAGCGTCACATTGGGAGAGACCCAGTACTTC. Residues: CASSVTLGETQYF.

A few counts support this clonotype. V is TRBV20-1 and J is TRBJ1-6, with D possibly TRBD1 on 5 matching bases. Germline CDR1 DFQATT, CDR2 SNEGSKA (reference sequence). The CDR3 has 13 residues. Trimming removed 3 bases at V and 7 bases at J, with 10 bases between. Written as DNA, the CDR3 is TGCAGTGCTAGCGGGGGACCAAATTCACCCCTCCACTTT. It encodes CSASGGPNSPLHF.

The V call is TRBV27, the J call TRBJ1-6; 10 positions match TRBD1. The germline V gene has CDR1 MNHEY and CDR2 SMNVEV (reference sequence). The ends lost 6 bases at V and 10 bases at J; junction bases unmatched: 9. This CDR3 region has 15 residues. The CDR3 DNA reads as TGTGCCAGCAGCCAAACGACAGGGGGCGGATCACCCCTCCACTTT. Protein sequence: CASSQTTGGGSPLHF.

The table lists this clonotype with a few counts. The chain employs TRBV20-1 and TRBJ2-1; 9 bases are shared with TRBD2. The germline gives CDR1 DFQATT, CDR2 SNEGSKA (reference sequence). CDR3 length equals 16 residues. The CDR3 reads CSLPLAGISGHNEQFF. CDR3 nucleotide sequence: TGCAGCCTCCCTCTAGCGGGAATCTCCGGACACAATGAGCAGTTCTTC.

V and J are TRBV19 and TRBJ1-5; D is unresolved. The CDR3 has 12 amino acids. V lost 7 bases and J lost 7, with 11 bases in between. Germline values: CDR1 LNHDA, CDR2 SQIVND (reference sequence). The CDR3 bases are TGTGCCAGTAACAAGGGTGACCAGCCCCAGCATTTT. This gives the protein CASNKGDQPQHF. The variable domain in full, with the rest retrieved from reference TRBV19 and TRBJ1-5, is DGGITQSPKYLFRKEGQNVTLSCEQNLNHDAMYWYRQDPGQGLRLIYYSQIVNDFQKGDIAEGYSVSREKKESFPLTVTSAQKNPTAFYLCASNKGDQPQHFGDGTRLSIL.

This chain links TRBV10-3 with TRBJ2-3, with TRBD1 matching 8 bases. This CDR3 has 14 amino acids. Trimming cost V 10 bases and J 7 bases; bases outside gene matches: 13. In germline, CDR1 is ENHRY, CDR2 SYGVKD. This chain's CDR3 is CASTQGQGSNTQYF. CDR3 DNA sequence: TGTGCCAGTACACAAGGACAGGGATCGAATACGCAGTATTTT.

The V and J genes are TRBV6-6 and TRBJ2-3; the match to TRBD2 covers 9 bases. The germline CDR1 and CDR2 sequences are MNHNY and SVGAGI (reference sequence). The CDR3 runs 16 residues. V lost 2 bases and J lost 0; bases outside the gene matches: 3. The CDR3 DNA sequence: TGTGCCAGCAGTTACGCGGGGGGGGTAAGCACAGATACGCAGTATTTT. Translation: CASSYAGGVSTDTQYF.

V and J are TRBV20-1 and TRBJ2-5, with 15 bases aligning to TRBD2. The CDR3 is 17 amino acids. Germline loops: CDR1 DFQATT, CDR2 SNEGSKA (reference sequence). Trimming took 3 bases from V and 6 from J; bases not matched to a gene: 11. The CDR3 loop is CSASSGLAGGTIKTQYF. The CDR3 DNA is TGCAGTGCTAGTTCGGGACTAGCGGGGGGAACTATAAAGACCCAGTACTTC.

The CDR3 nucleotides read TGCGCCAGCAGCTTGGACAGGGGTCTACTCACTAGCACAGATACGCAGTATTTT. It translates to CASSLDRGLLTSTDTQYF. The chain employs TRBV5-1 and TRBJ2-3; the match to TRBD1 covers 7 bases. CDR3 length equals 18 residues. With V trimmed by 0 bases and J by 0 bases, 10 bases remained unmatched. Germline V gives CDR1 SGHRS, CDR2 YFSETQ. Supplemented by reference TRBV5-1 and TRBJ2-3, the full variable domain reads KAGVTQTPRYLIKTRGQQVTLSCSPISGHRSVSWYQQTPGQGLQFLFEYFSETQRNKGNFPGRFSGRQFSNSRSEMNVSTLELGDSALYLCASSLDRGLLTSTDTQYFGPGTRLTVL.

The chain has TRBV28 and TRBJ2-1; 8 nucleotides agree with TRBD2. V dropped 3 bases and J dropped 8; count of bases not matched to a gene: 15. The CDR3 spans 17 residues. Germline V CDR1 and CDR2: MDHEN, SYDVKM. The CDR3 sequence: CASSLTDMAGGGHEQFF. Written as DNA, the CDR3 is TGTGCCAGCAGTTTGACCGATATGGCGGGAGGTGGACATGAGCAGTTCTTC.

The V gene is TRBV21-1, the J gene TRBJ1-5; TRBD1, the table's D call, lacks a check against the DNA. TRBV21-1 is deemed a pseudogene. CDR3 size: 15 residues. Here the CDR3 reads CASSSPRQEDQPQHF. DNA of the CDR3: TGTGCCAGCAGCAGTCCGCGACAGGAGGATCAGCCCCAGCATTTT.

This clonotype was detected a few times. The J gene is TRBJ2-1, the V gene TRBV20-1; the D gene could be TRBD1 or TRBD2 (5 bases each). Germline V gives CDR1 DFQATT, CDR2 SNEGSKA (reference sequence). This CDR3 spans 16 amino acids. Trimming cost V 5 bases and J 0 bases, with 17 bases left between them. The CDR3 reads CSAETWDASSYNEQFF. The CDR3 coding sequence is TGCAGTGCTGAGACCTGGGACGCTAGCTCCTACAATGAGCAGTTCTTC.

The CDR3 protein is CASSPTGIMDTQYF. DNA of the CDR3: TGTGCCAGCAGTCCGACAGGGATTATGGATACGCAGTATTTT. The V and J genes are TRBV2 and TRBJ2-3; 7 nucleotides line up with TRBD1. J lost 6 bases, V lost 5 bases, and 8 bases had no gene match. This CDR3 contains 14 residues. Per germline, CDR1 SNHLY and CDR2 FYNNEI.